This T cell receptor (beta chain) stems from a study of human T cells and chemical hapten exposure (dated by TCRdb to about 2021). With respect to the entire study: For sensitization, 2% DPC in acetone was applied to a roughly 2 cm by roughly 2 cm area of upper inner arm skin. Patients additionally received weekly therapeutic DPC doses to the scalp throughout the roughly 24-week study period. Patch testing was done on the upper back using Finn chambers containing 0.01% DPC, and results were scored after 6 days according to International Contact Dermatitis Research Group standards. The mostly female patient cohort included alopecia areata with under or over 50% scalp involvement, alopecia totalis and alopecia universalis. Libraries were pooled for sequencing, and variation in per-sample TCR yields was attributed mainly to small differences in library volumes within the pool. This study followed changes in the peripheral blood TCR repertoire in vivo during primary and secondary sensitization of alopecia patients to the hapten diphenylcyclopropenone (DPC). Blood was sampled from patients pre-sensitization (week 0) and at 2, 6 and about 24 weeks after DPC sensitization. Nearly 30 alopecia patients gave blood for TCR sequencing at one to four time points (pre-sensitization, 2, 6 and 24 weeks). Overall results and qualifications from the work: DPC sensitization did not change the number of TCRs with a frequency above 1 in 1000, and there was no evidence of changes in global repertoire structure. Because every patient had alopecia, a presumed autoimmune disease, the patients' immune response might differ from that of healthy individuals. After repeated subsampling, the strength of the expansion versus patch-test correlation and the threshold at which it became significant changed. Patch test score correlated positively with the number of PT1 expanded TCRs, reaching significance at thresholds 8, 16 and 32 but not at 4. Expanded TCRs formed significantly more large CDR3 similarity clusters than pre-sensitization or healthy control sets, consistent with antigen-driven responses.

The receptor library was made with RACE. TCRdb shows the sequencer as NextSeq 500. Library preparation attached unique molecular identifiers to individual cDNA molecules for quantitative, reproducible TCR counting. Both TCR alpha and TCR beta chains were sequenced from each blood RNA sample. Turning to the authors' computational methods: Samples had a median of approximately 93,000 TCRs, with a range from 23,224 to 690,600. V, J and CDR3 annotation of the TCR reads was performed with the Decombinator software suite. For the PS versus PT1 abundance plots, all samples were subsampled to the same number of TCRs (28,000). TCRs were defined as expanded if absent before sensitization and observed at least eight times at the 2-week time point. TCRdb trimmed public reads at Q25 via fastp, called clones via MiXCR and kept in-frame beta chains. CDR3 protein duplicates are merged, each entry listing the most common genes and DNA. TCRdb's processing, not the authors', yielded these V and J calls. Recorded for this sample are some 180,000 distinct CDR3 sequences; around 25% of them occurred a single time. The ten biggest clones cover 2% to 2.5% of the sample.

This clonotype has just a few counts. Its antigen is not yet known. No clone much larger than this one lies a single base away; base qualities are absent. The time point label for this specimen denotes: patch test 3, about 24 weeks after DPC sensitization. In light of the paper, this sample's treatment or condition label describes: therapeutic diphenylcyclopropenone sensitization with weekly scalp DPC. At each patch-test visit, blood was drawn before the patch test was applied. Eligible patients were aged 18 to 70, diagnosed with alopecia, deemed suitable for DPC therapy, and excluded if pregnant. Total RNA was isolated from unfractionated whole blood collected in Tempus Blood RNA tubes. From the germline V gene, CDR1 is SGHNT and CDR2 is YENEEA. The junction shows trimming of 4 bases on V and 1 base on J, and the gene matches do not reach 4 bases of it. The CDR3 measures 16 amino acids from cysteine to phenylalanine. The entry retains the CDR3 DNA only, 48 bases that are in frame from base 1.

In this chain, TRBV11-3 is recombined with TRBJ2-1, and 10 junctional nucleotides match TRBD2. Sequenced material: whole blood, taken in connection with sensitization to the hapten diphenylcyclopropenone (DPC). The receptor was isolated from a woman aged 40 to 50 with alopecia areata. Some clones in this sample may be carry-over from other donors' samples. The DNA reads TGTGCCAGCAGCTCGAGCGGGAGGGGTTCCTACAATGAGCAGTTCTTC. Protein translation: CASSSSGRGSYNEQFF.